Shown below are 22 T cell receptor beta chains from a single sample sequenced in a study of T cells in Graves' hyperthyroidism and ophthalmopathy (dated by TCRdb to between 2017 and 2020). Libraries were made using multiplex PCR. This sample was sequenced with an Illumina HiSeq 2000. The TCR beta CDR3 regions were amplified from RNA transcripts. The TCR CDR3 was subjected to a first round of RT-PCR using the HTBI primer set and the Qiagen OneStep RT-PCR kit. TCRdb cleaned the public reads at Q25 with fastp, built clones with MiXCR and kept in-frame beta chains. Here each entry gathers all rows of one CDR3 protein and keeps the most common genes and DNA. This sample holds around 700,000 distinct CDR3 sequences; around a sixth were observed only once. The top ten constitute approximately 15% of the sample. The specimen sequenced was blood. The receptors were sampled from a woman in her fifties or sixties with Graves' hyperthyroidism that later progressed to Graves' ophthalmopathy.

Note on this clonotype: A much larger clone is a single base away; this may be a read error. Since the CDR3 does not end with the conserved phenylalanine or tryptophan, this likely comes from a read error. This chain connects TRBV30 to TRBJ1-1; TRBD1 might be the D (5 bases). The CDR3 is made up of 13 amino acids. The V gene lost 5 bases and the J gene lost 1 base, with 11 bases spanning the gap. In germline, CDR1 is GTSNPN, CDR2 SVGIG (reference sequence). CDR3 residues: CAWSGRWNTEAFL. CDR3 DNA sequence: TGTGCCTGGTCAGGGAGGTGGAACACTGAAGCTTTCCTT.

This clonotype came up a few times. V usage is TRBV20-1 and J usage is TRBJ1-4; the D is unclear. This CDR3 is 14 amino acids long. Germline values: CDR1 DFQATT, CDR2 SNEGSKA (reference sequence). Trimming took off 4 bases at V and 0 bases at J, with 9 bases between the two ends. The CDR3 DNA follows: TGCAGTGCTATAGAGGCATCAACTAATGAAAAACTGTTTTTT. Translated: CSAIEASTNEKLFF.

This sequence joins TRBV2 and TRBJ1-4, with D perhaps TRBD1 (5 bases). The CDR3 contains 15 residues. Trimming cost V 6 bases and J 0 bases, with 11 bases left between them. Germline V gives CDR1 SNHLY, CDR2 FYNNEI. CDR3 region: CASRLGTPTNEKLFF. The CDR3 DNA reads as TGTGCCAGCAGGTTGGGGACTCCAACTAATGAAAAACTGTTTTTT.

This clonotype was seen many times. The chain links TRBV7-9 to TRBJ2-1, with D perhaps TRBD2 (6 bases). In germline, CDR1 is SEHNR, CDR2 FQNEAQ (reference sequence). V was trimmed by 0 bases and J by 3 bases, leaving 9 bases between them. This CDR3 has 15 residues. CDR3 region: CASSLAGGIYNEQFF. The CDR3 coding sequence is TGTGCCAGCAGCTTAGCGGGGGGAATCTACAATGAGCAGTTCTTC.

The chain uses TRBV20-1 and TRBJ2-3; 8 bases are a match to TRBD2. Germline CDR1 and CDR2: DFQATT and SNEGSKA (reference sequence). With 7 bases clipped from V and 3 bases from J, the junction kept 15 bases outside the gene matches. The CDR3 consists of 16 residues. The CDR3: CSVQGAGGIRTDTQYF. The DNA of the CDR3 is TGCAGTGTTCAAGGGGCGGGGGGCATTAGAACAGATACGCAGTATTTT.

Regarding this clonotype: Possible read error: a much larger clone is one base away. The V and J genes are TRBV5-4 and TRBJ1-1; D ambiguous. The CDR3 length is 14 residues. The germline V gene has CDR1 SGHNT and CDR2 YYREEE (reference sequence). With 0 bases removed from V and 6 bases from J, the gap between germline ends came to 12 bases. The CDR3 loop is CASSLVGERAEAFF. The CDR3 nucleotides are TGTGCCAGCAGCTTGGTAGGCGAAAGGGCTGAAGCTTTCTTT.

In this sample, this clonotype turned up a few times. The chain joins TRBV2 to TRBJ1-1; 11 nucleotides match TRBD1. The CDR3 is made up of 13 amino acids. The germline gives CDR1 SNHLY, CDR2 FYNNEI. V was pared by 9 bases and J by 5 bases, with 5 bases of the junction left unmatched. CDR3 amino acids: CARWDRGWTEAFF. CDR3 nucleotides: TGTGCCAGATGGGACAGGGGGTGGACTGAAGCTTTCTTT.

The table lists this clonotype with a few counts. The chain has TRBV4-1 and TRBJ1-2; TRBD1 is a possible D gene (5 bases). Between the trimmed V and J ends, which lost 1 base and 0 bases, there was a span of 6 bases. CDR1 is MGHRA, CDR2 YSYEKL, per germline. CDR3 length: 14 residues. The CDR3 DNA reads as TGCGCCAGCAGCCAAGGGACACCTAACTATGGCTACACCTTC. Residues: CASSQGTPNYGYTF.

This clonotype has a handful of counts. The chain carries TRBV5-6 and TRBJ1-2; no definite D call. Looked up from germline, CDR1 is SGHDT and CDR2 is YYEEEE. The CDR3 length is 12 residues. V was pared by 4 bases and J by 8 bases, with 12 bases between. CDR3 nucleotide sequence: TGTGCCAGCAGCCCAAGTCCAGAGGGCTACACCTTC. Protein product: CASSPSPEGYTF.

This clonotype was observed at least ten times. CDR3 nucleotide sequence: TGTGCCAGCAGCTTAGCGGAGGGGCGAGCGAACACTGAAGCTTTCTTT. Translation gives CASSLAEGRANTEAFF. The V gene is TRBV7-9, the J gene TRBJ1-1; perhaps TRBD1 as D (5 bases). CDR1 is SEHNR and CDR2 is FQNEAQ in the germline V gene (reference sequence). V dropped 0 bases and J dropped 1 base, with 12 bases sitting between them. The CDR3 is 16 amino acids.

This clonotype was detected many times. The genes are TRBV5-1 and TRBJ1-2; 9 positions agree with TRBD1. J lost 2 bases, V lost 4 bases, and 3 bases had no gene match. In germline, CDR1 is SGHRS, CDR2 YFSETQ. This CDR3 has 14 amino acids. DNA of the CDR3: TGCGCCAGCAGCACGACAGGGGGAAACTATGGCTACACCTTC. As protein: CASSTTGGNYGYTF. Together with reference TRBV5-1 and TRBJ1-2, the CDR3 gives the full variable domain: KAGVTQTPRYLIKTRGQQVTLSCSPISGHRSVSWYQQTPGQGLQFLFEYFSETQRNKGNFPGRFSGRQFSNSRSEMNVSTLELGDSALYLCASSTTGGNYGYTFGSGTRLTVV.

This clonotype was observed many times. The chain combines TRBV20-1 with TRBJ2-5, with a weak D call TRBD2 (7 bases). The CDR3 is 15 amino acids. Germline V CDR1 and CDR2: DFQATT, SNEGSKA (reference sequence). The V gene lost 6 bases and the J gene lost 5 bases, with 22 bases spanning the gap. CDR3: CSAKGGGGLRETQYF. DNA of the CDR3: TGCAGTGCAAAGGGGGGGGGCGGCTTAAGGGAGACCCAGTACTTC.

This clonotype showed up many times. The chain uses TRBV11-2 and TRBJ1-6; D gene ambiguous. Trimming pared 2 bases from V and 6 bases from J, leaving 8 bases between. CDR3 length equals 14 residues. Germline lookup yields CDR1 SGHAT and CDR2 FQNNGV. CDR3 sequence reads: CASSLRVTNSPLHF. The CDR3 DNA reads as TGTGCCAGCAGCTTAAGAGTAACTAATTCACCCCTCCACTTT.

Ten or more counts support this clonotype. The rearrangement joins TRBV7-3 to TRBJ2-1, with D possibly TRBD2 on 7 matching bases. Trimming removed 2 bases from V and 10 bases from J, with 18 bases in between. The CDR3 spans 15 residues. The germline V gene encodes CDR1 SGHTA and CDR2 FQGTGA. DNA for the CDR3: TGTGCCAGCAGCTTAGAGGGGGTGCGGGGGCGGGAGCAGTTCTTC. Its protein is CASSLEGVRGREQFF.

The gene calls are TRBV4-2 and TRBJ1-2, with a weak D call TRBD1 (5 bases). The CDR3 runs to 16 residues. Germline CDR1 and CDR2: LGHNA and YNFKEQ. Trimming removed 1 base at V and 7 bases at J, with 19 bases between. CDR3 sequence: CASSQVEGQGLGGYTF. Here the CDR3 DNA reads TGTGCCAGCAGCCAAGTAGAGGGGCAGGGTTTGGGTGGCTACACCTTC.

This clonotype has only a few counts. The V and J genes are TRBV20-1 and TRBJ1-6, with 10 bases lining up with TRBD1. This CDR3 has 15 amino acids. Trimming took 4 bases from V and 7 from J; bases not matched to a gene: 7. Germline-derived CDR1 and CDR2 are DFQATT and SNEGSKA (reference sequence). Written as DNA, the CDR3 is TGCAGTGCTAATTCCCCGGGACAGGGGAATTCACCCCTCCACTTT. It is translated as CSANSPGQGNSPLHF.

This chain uses TRBV6-6 with TRBJ2-2; 7 bases align to TRBD1. With 2 bases clipped from V and 3 bases from J, the junction kept 6 bases outside the gene matches. Germline-derived CDR1 and CDR2 are MNHNY and SVGAGI (reference sequence). The CDR3 contains 16 residues. CDR3 amino acids: CASSYTPTGYTGELFF. In DNA, the CDR3 is TGTGCCAGCAGTTACACCCCGACAGGGTACACCGGGGAGCTGTTTTTT.

J is TRBJ2-1 and V is TRBV12-3 or TRBV12-4; 14 bases agree with TRBD2. Trimming cost V 4 bases and J 8 bases; bases outside gene matches: 10. The CDR3 is 17 residues long. The CDR3 loop is CASSSGLAGGADDEQFF. CDR3 DNA sequence: TGTGCCAGCAGTTCAGGACTAGCGGGGGGCGCCGATGATGAGCAGTTCTTC.

V and J are TRBV7-9 and TRBJ2-2; TRBD1 matches at 10 bases. Trimming at V came to 3 bases and at J to 4 bases, leaving 2 bases not matched to a gene. The CDR3 consists of 15 residues. Germline V CDR1 and CDR2: SEHNR, FQNEAQ (reference sequence). CDR3 bases: TGTGCCAGCAGCTTCCGGGACAGGGGCACCGGGGAGCTGTTTTTT. Translated, it gives CASSFRDRGTGELFF.

This clonotype has a count of ten or more. The chain has TRBV12-3 or TRBV12-4 and TRBJ1-5; TRBD1 is a possible D gene (6 bases). Trimming cost V 5 bases and J 0 bases, with 14 bases left between them. The CDR3 is made up of 16 amino acids. The CDR3 nucleotides read TGTGCCAGCAGTCCCCGGGACAAGGATAGCAATCAGCCCCAGCATTTT. Protein: CASSPRDKDSNQPQHF.

J is TRBJ2-3 and V is TRBV13, with 9 bases that match TRBD2. V was clipped by 2 bases and J by 3 bases; unmatched bases: 6. CDR1 and CDR2 (germline): PRHDT, FYEKMQ (reference sequence). CDR3 length: 16 residues. CDR3: CASSLIGGGATDTQYF. The DNA of the CDR3 is TGTGCCAGCAGCTTAATCGGCGGGGGGGCGACAGATACGCAGTATTTT.

This clonotype was seen a few times. The V and J genes are TRBV29-1 and TRBJ2-4, with D possibly TRBD1 on 6 matching bases. The V end lost 4 bases, the J end lost 6 bases, and 13 bases lay between the germline ends. The CDR3 covers 13 residues. Germline CDR1 and CDR2: SQVTM and ANQGSEA. Here the CDR3 reads CSVAPPDRNIQYF. For the CDR3, the DNA is TGCAGCGTTGCCCCCCCGGACAGAAACATTCAGTACTTC.